This entry describes one TCR beta chain. Its target is unknown. This specimen includes other DNA sequences encoding the same CDR3. The CDR3 contains 15 residues. V lost 2 bases, J lost 0 bases, and 2 bases stayed unmatched. Germline V gene sequence: CDR1 SGHRS, CDR2 YFSETQ. The data stem from a study of cytomegalovirus exposure and HLA in healthy donors. 60 Vbeta and 13 Jbeta primers were used in PCR. Clones were sequenced by immunoSEQ multiplex PCR, and TCRdb holds only the in-frame ones, with some missing. This table has approximately 150,000 clones, around 80% appearing once. Study-wide findings and caveats: The authors later found TCR association rates varying by HLA locus, with DRB1 most and HLA-C fewest. A classifier reportedly called cytomegalovirus status with high sensitivity and specificity. TCR beta V- and J-gene trimming was later associated with a missense DCLRE1C variant. Common viral pathogens seemed, in a later analysis, to connect with several of the most significant clusters.

This chain uses TRBV5-1 with TRBJ2-1; 7 bases fit TRBD2. Sequencing was performed on PBMCs. The source of this sequence is a woman aged 55-70 years in good health and CMV-seropositive. CDR3 in DNA: TGCGCCAGCAGCTTAGCGGGGAGCTCCTACAATGAGCAGTTCTTC. Translation: CASSLAGSSYNEQFF.